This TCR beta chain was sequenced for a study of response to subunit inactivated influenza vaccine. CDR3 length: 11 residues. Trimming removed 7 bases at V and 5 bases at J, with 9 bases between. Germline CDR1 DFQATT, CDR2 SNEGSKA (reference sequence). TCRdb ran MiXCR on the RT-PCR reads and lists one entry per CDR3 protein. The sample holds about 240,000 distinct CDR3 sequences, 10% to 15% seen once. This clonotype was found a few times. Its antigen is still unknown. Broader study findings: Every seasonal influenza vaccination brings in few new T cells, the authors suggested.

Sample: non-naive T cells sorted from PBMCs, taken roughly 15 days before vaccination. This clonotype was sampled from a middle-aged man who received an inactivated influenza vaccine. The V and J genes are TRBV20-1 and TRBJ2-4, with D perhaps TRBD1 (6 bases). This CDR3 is CSVKGENIQYF. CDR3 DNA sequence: TGCAGTGTGAAGGGGGAAAACATTCAGTACTTC.